This T cell receptor beta chain was identified in a study of T cell responses to AZD1222 COVID-19 vaccine. Findings and limits, study-wide: Females outnumbered males among donors, who were mostly white British; clonal diversity was possibly underestimated.

Assay: immunoSEQ multiplex PCR; the TCRdb copy retains only in-frame clones and omits some. This repertoire shows 140,000 or so clones, 88% found once; its top ten account for around 3%. About this clone itself: Antigen unknown.

The clonotype comes from an adult who received the AZD1222 COVID-19 vaccine. The specimen was peripheral blood, collected 28 days after the second AZD1222 dose.

CDR3 loop: CASSHTLAGGETQYF. CDR3 sequence (DNA): TGCGCCAGCAGCCACACACTAGCGGGAGGAGAGACCCAGTACTTC. The rearrangement uses TRBV4-1 and TRBJ2-5; 12 bases are shared with TRBD2. The CDR3 is 15 residues long. Germline V CDR1 and CDR2: MGHRA, YSYEKL. V trimming: 3 bases; J trimming: 4 bases; junction bases outside the gene matches: 3.